This TCR beta chain was obtained from a study of T cells in Graves' hyperthyroidism and ophthalmopathy. Template material for amplifying TCR beta CDR3 regions consisted of RNA transcripts. A first-round RT-PCR of the TCR CDR3 used the HTBI primer set. Each CDR3 protein gets one entry after TCRdb re-called the multiplex PCR reads with MiXCR. Of around 540,000 distinct CDR3 sequences listed, under 60% are singletons. This clonotype was seen repeatedly, ten times or more. The germline V gene encodes CDR1 SQVTM and CDR2 ANQGSEA. The CDR3 covers 13 residues. V shed 7 bases and J 4 bases; nucleotides not matched to a gene: 9.

The sequencing sample was made of peripheral blood or thyroid tissue (not recorded which). The clonotype was recovered from a woman between 18 and 30 years old with Graves' hyperthyroidism. V usage is TRBV29-1 and J usage is TRBJ1-2, with 7 bases that match TRBD1. CDR3 bases: TGCAGCGACTTGGACAGGAAAATCTATGGCTACACCTTC. This sequence encodes CSDLDRKIYGYTF.